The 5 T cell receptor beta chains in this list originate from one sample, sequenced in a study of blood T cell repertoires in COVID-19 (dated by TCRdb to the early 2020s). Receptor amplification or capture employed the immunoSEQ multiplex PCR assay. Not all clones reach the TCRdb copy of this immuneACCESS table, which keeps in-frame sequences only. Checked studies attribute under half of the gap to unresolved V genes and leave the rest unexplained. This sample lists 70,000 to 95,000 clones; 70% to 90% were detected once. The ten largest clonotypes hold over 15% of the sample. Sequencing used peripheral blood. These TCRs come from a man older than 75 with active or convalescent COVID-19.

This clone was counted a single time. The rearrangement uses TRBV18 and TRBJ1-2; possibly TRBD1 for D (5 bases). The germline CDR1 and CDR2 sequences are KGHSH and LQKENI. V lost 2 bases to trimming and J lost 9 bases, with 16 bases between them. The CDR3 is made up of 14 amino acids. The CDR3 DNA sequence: TGTGCCAGCTCACCAGATCAGGGCTCCAGTAGCTACACCTTC. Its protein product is CASSPDQGSSSYTF.

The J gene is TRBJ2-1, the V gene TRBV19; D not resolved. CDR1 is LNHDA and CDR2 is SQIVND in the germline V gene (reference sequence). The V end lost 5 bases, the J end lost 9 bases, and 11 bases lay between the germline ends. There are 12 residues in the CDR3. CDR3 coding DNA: TGTGCCAGTAGTCCAACAGTAGGTGAGCAGTTCTTC. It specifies CASSPTVGEQFF.

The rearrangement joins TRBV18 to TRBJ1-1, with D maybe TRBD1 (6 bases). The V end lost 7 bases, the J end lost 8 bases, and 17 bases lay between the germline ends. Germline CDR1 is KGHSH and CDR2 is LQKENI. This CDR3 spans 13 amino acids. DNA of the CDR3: TGTGCCAGCTGGGCCGGAGACAGGAAGGAAGCTTTCTTT. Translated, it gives CASWAGDRKEAFF.

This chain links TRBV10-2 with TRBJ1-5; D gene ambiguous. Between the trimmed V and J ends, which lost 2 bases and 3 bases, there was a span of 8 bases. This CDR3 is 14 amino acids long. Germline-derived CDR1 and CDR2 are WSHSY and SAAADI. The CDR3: CASSELQNNQPQHF. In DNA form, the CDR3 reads TGCGCCAGCAGTGAGCTCCAGAACAATCAGCCCCAGCATTTT.

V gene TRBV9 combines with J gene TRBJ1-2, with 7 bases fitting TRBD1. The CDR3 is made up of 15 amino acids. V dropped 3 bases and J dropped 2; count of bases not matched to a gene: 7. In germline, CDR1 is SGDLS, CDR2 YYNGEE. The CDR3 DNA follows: TGTGCCAGCAGCGAGGGACAGAGAATAAACTATGGCTACACCTTC. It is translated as CASSEGQRINYGYTF.